This is a list of T cell receptor beta chains from one sample in a study of shared clonotypes between healthy human individuals. Data came from immunoSEQ multiplex PCR; TCRdb stores just in-frame clones and leaves some out. The sample comprises fewer than 3 million clones, around 92% of which are singletons, and approximately 0.41% rests with the top ten. Sequenced material: naive CD4+ T cells from PBMCs. The receptors derive from a man aged 18 to 29 in good health. Some clones in this sample may be carry-over from other donors' samples. CDR3s leave out the opening cysteine and the closing phenylalanine or tryptophan.

TRBV28	TRBJ2-2	ASSGTSTGELF
TRBV11-2	TRBJ2-7	ASSGRVRREQY
TRBV7-2	TRBJ1-4	ASSFPPGGETNEKLF
TRBV5-1	TRBJ1-1	ASSSMGFEAF
TRBV19	TRBJ1-2	ASSIIPTGAFYGYT
TRBV5-6	TRBJ1-6	ASSLMGGESPLH
TRBV29-1	TRBJ2-1	SVDVSPPNEQF
TRBV11-1	TRBJ2-1	ASSQDGRESYNEQF
TRBV29-1	TRBJ1-1	SVRRDRTGEGTEAF
TRBV5-1	TRBJ2-5	ASSTGRGGETQY
TRBV9	TRBJ2-5	ASSPTRGGGRETQY
TRBV27	TRBJ1-2	ASSPLGQGIYGYT
TRBV5-1	TRBJ1-1	ASSSGQGNTEAF
TRBV2	TRBJ2-2	ASRTGGMSGELF
TRBV18	TRBJ1-2	ASSPAIGGYT
TRBV11-2	TRBJ2-3	ASSLGVSTDTQY
TRBV9	TRBJ2-1	ASSVGGTSYNEQF
TRBV28	TRBJ1-6	ASSQAGALVNYSPLH
TRBV5-1	TRBJ1-5	ASSQTGGQPQH
TRBV15	TRBJ1-5	ATSRVGAGAGLLSNQPQH
TRBV15	TRBJ2-3	ATSRTRGSTDTQY
TRBV2	TRBJ2-3	ASSEARDTQY
TRBV27	TRBJ2-2	ASKGLRGTGELF
TRBV19	TRBJ2-5	ASSTADQETQY
TRBV28	TRBJ2-2	ASYTGLGTGELF
TRBV6-6	TRBJ2-3	ASSPKRGVTDTQY
TRBV6-1	TRBJ2-7	ASMTSGSGGQY
TRBV6-1	TRBJ2-1	ASNAYSTYNEQF
TRBV6-6	TRBJ2-3	ASSFSRSTDTQY
TRBV11-2	TRBJ1-4	ASSLSSPRTGNEKLF
TRBV28	TRBJ1-2	ANQSPGDASGYT
TRBV2	TRBJ1-5	ASSVLPGGDFSNQPQH
TRBV29-1	TRBJ2-3	SVGARFRRGTDTQY
TRBV9	TRBJ2-7	ASSPHGASGSGEQY
TRBV5-5	TRBJ1-5	ASSFTGDQPQH
TRBV5-1	TRBJ1-2	ASSLSGQAGYGYT
TRBV30	TRBJ2-5	AWSQETQY
TRBV7-2	TRBJ2-7	ASSPGTGGEQY
TRBV7-2	TRBJ2-5	ASRQGARQETQY
TRBV19	TRBJ1-2	ASSIAGNYGYT